This TCR beta chain was identified in a study of CD8+ T cells in alopecia areata. Study at large: Patients took tofacitinib for 6 to 18 months, followed by 6 drug-free months. Findings of the study overall: Sequence data from scalp samples additionally include resident alphabeta T cells of normal skin.

Lesional scalp tissue (obtained by punch biopsy) and peripheral blood were collected from alopecia areata patients. It was cDNA, reverse transcribed from extracted RNA, that served as the sequencing template. TCRdb's copy holds only in-frame clones and misses some; the assay was immunoSEQ multiplex PCR. Of hundreds of thousands of clones in the sample, about 60% were seen once. CDR1 is SGHNT and CDR2 is YYREEE in the germline V gene (reference sequence). The V and J ends lost 2 bases and 0 bases, in that order; junction bases with no gene match: 7. The CDR3 spans 17 residues. In the case of this clone: The antigen is undetermined.

The rearrangement joins TRBV5-4 to TRBJ2-2, with 7 bases that match TRBD2. The material was CD4+ T cells sorted from blood, obtained at week 0. This clonotype originated in a human donor with alopecia areata. CDR3 amino acids: CASSLPSGPANTGELFF. CDR3 bases: TGTGCCAGCAGCTTACCTAGCGGCCCCGCGAACACCGGGGAGCTGTTTTTT.